This T cell receptor (beta chain) was observed in a study of early T cells in non-severe SARS-CoV-2 infection. Across the whole study: Bulk RNA from unsorted whole blood was sequenced; chains were unpaired. Broader study findings: Matching results from VDJdb favored anti-spike CD8 responses, leaving private and CD4 specificities undetected.

Unique molecular identifiers were affixed to single, distinct cDNA molecules. TCRdb re-called the 5' RACE reads with MiXCR, one entry per CDR3 protein. The table shows about 110,000 distinct CDR3 sequences, with 10% to 15% occurring only once. This clonotype was observed a few times. No antigen is known for it. Germline CDR1 is DFQATT and CDR2 is SNEGSKA (reference sequence). Trimming left V 6 bases short and J 5 bases short, with 16 bases between. This CDR3 has 13 amino acids. This TCR was sampled from an adult who was a healthcare worker with PCR-confirmed SARS-CoV-2 infection or an uninfected control (not recorded which). The input for sequencing was whole blood, taken at baseline. V and J are TRBV20-1 and TRBJ1-1; D perhaps matches TRBD1 (5 bases). The CDR3 region has the DNA TGCAGTGCCCCAGGCGCAGGGCAAACTGAAGCTTTCTTT. Translated: CSAPGAGQTEAFF.